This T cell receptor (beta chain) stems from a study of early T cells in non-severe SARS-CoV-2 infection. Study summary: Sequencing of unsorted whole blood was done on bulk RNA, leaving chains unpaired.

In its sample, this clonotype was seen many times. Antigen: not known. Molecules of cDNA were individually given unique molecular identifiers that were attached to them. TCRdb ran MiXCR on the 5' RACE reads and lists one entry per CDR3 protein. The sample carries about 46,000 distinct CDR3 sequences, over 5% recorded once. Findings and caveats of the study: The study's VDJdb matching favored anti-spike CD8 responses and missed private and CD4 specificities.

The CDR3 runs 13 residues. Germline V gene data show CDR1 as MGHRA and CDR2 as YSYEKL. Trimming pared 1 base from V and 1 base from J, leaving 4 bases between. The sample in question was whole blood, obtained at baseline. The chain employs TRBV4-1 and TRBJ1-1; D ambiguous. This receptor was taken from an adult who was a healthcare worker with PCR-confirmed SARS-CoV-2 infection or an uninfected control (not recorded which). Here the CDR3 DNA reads TGCGCCAGCAGCCAAGTCGAGAACACTGAAGCTTTCTTT. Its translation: CASSQVENTEAFF.